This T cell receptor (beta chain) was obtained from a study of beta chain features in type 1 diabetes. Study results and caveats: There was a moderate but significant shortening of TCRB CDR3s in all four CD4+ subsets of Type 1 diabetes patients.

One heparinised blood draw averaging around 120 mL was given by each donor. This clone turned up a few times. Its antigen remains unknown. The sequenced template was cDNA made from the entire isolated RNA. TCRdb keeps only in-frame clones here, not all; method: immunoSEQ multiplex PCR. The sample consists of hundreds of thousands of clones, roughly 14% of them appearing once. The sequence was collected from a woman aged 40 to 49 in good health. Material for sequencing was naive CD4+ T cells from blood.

CDR3 coding DNA: TGCAGCGGGACCGGGACAGGGGAAGCTTTCTTT. This translates into CSGTGTGEAFF. This sequence joins TRBV29-1 and TRBJ1-1, with TRBD1 matching over 9 bases. The CDR3 is made up of 11 amino acids. Unmatched junction bases numbered 5, after V lost 7 bases and J lost 8 bases. From germline, CDR1 is SQVTM and CDR2 ANQGSEA. Complete variable domain (other parts from reference TRBV29-1 and TRBJ1-1): SAVISQKPSRDICQRGTSLTIQCQVDSQVTMMFWYRQQPGQSLTLIATANQGSEATYESGFVIDKFPISRPNLTFSTLTVSNMSPEDSSIYLCSGTGTGEAFFGQGTRLTVV.